The entry below gives a single TCR beta chain sequence along with its context. The antigen it binds to is not known. It has no much larger one-base neighbor in the sample; base qualities were not kept. The CDR3 regions of human TCRbeta chains were subjected to immunosequencing. The study's own analysis went as follows. TCRs in the repertoires were matched against a reference library of SARS-CoV-2-specific TCRs that had been generated with the MIRA antigen-specificity platform. Breadth was defined as the fraction of unique TCRs that were SARS-CoV-2-associated. Depth was defined as the fraction of total T cells that were SARS-CoV-2-associated. Each spike-specific TCR was assigned to its reactive spike region and to a CD4 or CD8 class using the MIRA data. Log10-transformed breadth and depth values were compared by one-way ANOVA with Sidak's multiple comparisons tests. As stored in TCRdb, this immuneACCESS dataset retains in-frame rearrangements with V and J assigned. A fraction of the clones does not appear; measured against another copy, unresolved V genes explain less than half of the discrepancy, and the remainder lacks a known reason. For V, J and clone size, that table is used; D and trimming come from the DNA. In all, the sample holds fewer than 120,000 clones, and approximately 90% of those were seen once. The ten largest clones represent about 7.8% of the sample.

The data were taken from a study of T cell responses to AZD1222 COVID-19 vaccine (dated by TCRdb to the early 2020s). At the level of the whole study: AZD1222 recipients given second doses at about 4 weeks or at about 12 weeks were pooled, since spike-specific TCR depth and breadth were not found to differ between the two schedules. A total of 230 to 250 trial participants underwent TCR sequencing, of whom roughly 210 had received two doses of AZD1222 and some 25 had received two doses of the MenACWY control vaccine. Trial participants were enrolled by age into 18-55, 56-69 and 70-plus year subgroups, with around 140, 26 and 57 TCR-sequenced participants respectively.

General conclusions and limits of the study: Spike-specific TCR breadth and depth rose significantly after two AZD1222 doses compared with day 0 and with MenACWY recipients. Vaccine-associated CD4 TCRs spanned the whole spike protein, with dominant responses in regions 160-218 and 743-854. In the small 56-69-year group, the increase in depth fell short of significance, most likely because of low power. Participants were mostly white British and included more females than males, and it was suggested by the authors that clonal diversity may have been underestimated. Reportedly, close to half of the unique spike-specific TCRs recognized epitopes lying outside the regions that are mutated in the B.1.351 and B.1.1.7 variants. Conclusions about previously exposed vaccinees are limited because only six or seven AZD1222 recipients were SARS-CoV-2 seropositive at baseline. Because no samples from the day 14 peak response were available, repertoires could be characterized only after the peak T cell response.

Between the V and J ends, shortened by 1 base and 0 bases respectively, the junction contains 8 bases. The CDR3 starts with the cysteine, ends with the phenylalanine, and has 14 residues. Just the 42-base CDR3 DNA is kept, in frame starting at base 1. CDR1 and CDR2, looked up from the germline V gene (reference sequence), are GTSNPN and SVGIG. This sample's time point label indicates: baseline before first vaccination. Samples from vaccinated people were obtained from the UK trials COV001 and COV002, which included a single-blind randomized controlled phase 2/3 trial of AZD1222 (ChAdOx1 nCoV-19) in healthy adults. For TCRbeta chain sequencing, PBMC samples were collected from trial participants at day 0 and at day 28 after the second dose.

The sequenced sample was peripheral blood, obtained on day 0 of AZD1222 vaccination. The chain employs TRBV30 and TRBJ2-3; the D gene is unclear. The receptor's source is an adult in good health. The CDR3 protein is CAWSAASSTDTQYF. The sequence in DNA is TGTGCCTGGAGTGCGGCCTCTAGCACAGATACGCAGTATTTT.